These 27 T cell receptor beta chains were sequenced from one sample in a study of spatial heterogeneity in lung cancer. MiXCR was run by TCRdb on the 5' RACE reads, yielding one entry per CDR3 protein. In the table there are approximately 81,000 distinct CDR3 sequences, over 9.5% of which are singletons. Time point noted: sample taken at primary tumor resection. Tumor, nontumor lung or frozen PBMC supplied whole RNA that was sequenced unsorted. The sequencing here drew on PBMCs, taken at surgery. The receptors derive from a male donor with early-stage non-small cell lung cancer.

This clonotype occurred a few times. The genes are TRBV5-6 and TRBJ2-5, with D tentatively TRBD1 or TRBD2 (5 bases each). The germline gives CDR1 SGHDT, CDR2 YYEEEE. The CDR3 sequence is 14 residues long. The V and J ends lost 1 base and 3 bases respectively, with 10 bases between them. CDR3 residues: CASSLSGPEETQYF. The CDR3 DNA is TGTGCCAGCAGCTTGTCGGGGCCCGAAGAGACCCAGTACTTC.

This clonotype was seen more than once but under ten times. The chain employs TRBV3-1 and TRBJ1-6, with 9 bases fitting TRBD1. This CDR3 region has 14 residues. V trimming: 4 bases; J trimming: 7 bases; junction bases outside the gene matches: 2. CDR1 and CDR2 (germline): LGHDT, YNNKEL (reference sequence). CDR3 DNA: TGTGCCAGCAGCCGGGACAGGGACAATTCACCCCTCCACTTT. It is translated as CASSRDRDNSPLHF. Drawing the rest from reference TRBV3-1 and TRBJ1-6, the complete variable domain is DTAVSQTPKYLVTQMGNDKSIKCEQNLGHDTMYWYKQDSKKFLKIMFSYNNKELIINETVPNRFSPKSPDKAHLNLHINSLELGDSAVYFCASSRDRDNSPLHFGNGTRLTVT.

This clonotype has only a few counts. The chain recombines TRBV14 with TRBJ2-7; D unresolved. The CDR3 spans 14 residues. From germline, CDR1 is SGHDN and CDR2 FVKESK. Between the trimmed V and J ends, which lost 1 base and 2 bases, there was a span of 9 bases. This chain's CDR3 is CASSQVLRTYEQYF. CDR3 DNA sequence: TGTGCCAGCAGCCAAGTGTTAAGAACCTACGAGCAGTACTTC. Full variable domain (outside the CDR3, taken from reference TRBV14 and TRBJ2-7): EAGVTQFPSHSVIEKGQTVTLRCDPISGHDNLYWYRRVMGKEIKFLLHFVKESKQDESGMPNNRFLAERTGGTYSTLKVQPAELEDSGVYFCASSQVLRTYEQYFGPGTRLTVT.

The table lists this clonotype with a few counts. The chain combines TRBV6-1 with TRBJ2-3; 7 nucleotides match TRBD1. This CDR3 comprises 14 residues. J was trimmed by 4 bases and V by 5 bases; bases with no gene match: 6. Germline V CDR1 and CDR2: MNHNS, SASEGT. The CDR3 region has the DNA TGTGCCAGCAGTTCCCGGGACAGCTCAGATACGCAGTATTTT. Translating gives CASSSRDSSDTQYF.

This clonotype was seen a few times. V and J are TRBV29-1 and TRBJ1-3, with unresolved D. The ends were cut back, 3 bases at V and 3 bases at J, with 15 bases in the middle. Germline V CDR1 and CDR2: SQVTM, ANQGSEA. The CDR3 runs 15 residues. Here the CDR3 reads CSVESLGSNGNTIYF. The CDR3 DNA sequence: TGCAGCGTTGAGTCTTTGGGCAGCAATGGAAACACCATATATTTT.

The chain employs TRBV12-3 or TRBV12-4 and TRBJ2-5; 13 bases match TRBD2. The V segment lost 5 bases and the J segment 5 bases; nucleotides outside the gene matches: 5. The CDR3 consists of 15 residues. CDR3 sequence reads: CASSILAGGPETQYF. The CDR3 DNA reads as TGTGCCAGCAGTATACTAGCGGGAGGGCCGGAGACCCAGTACTTC.

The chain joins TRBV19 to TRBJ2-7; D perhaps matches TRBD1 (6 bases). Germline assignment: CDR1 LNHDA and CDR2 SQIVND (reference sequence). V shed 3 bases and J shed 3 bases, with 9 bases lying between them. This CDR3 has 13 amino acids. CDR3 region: CASSITGSYEQYF. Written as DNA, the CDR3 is TGTGCCAGTAGTATCACAGGGAGCTACGAGCAGTACTTC.

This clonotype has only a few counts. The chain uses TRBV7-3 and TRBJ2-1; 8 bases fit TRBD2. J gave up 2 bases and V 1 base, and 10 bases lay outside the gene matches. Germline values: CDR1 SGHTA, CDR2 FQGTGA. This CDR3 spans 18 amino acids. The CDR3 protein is CASSLSVGRDPAYNEQFF. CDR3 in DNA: TGTGCCAGCAGCTTAAGCGTCGGGAGGGACCCTGCCTACAATGAGCAGTTCTTC. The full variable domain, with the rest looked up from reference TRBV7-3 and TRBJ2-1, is GAGVSQTPSNKVTEKGKYVELRCDPISGHTALYWYRQSLGQGPEFLIYFQGTGAADDSGLPNDRFFAVRPEGSVSTLKIQRTERGDSAVYLCASSLSVGRDPAYNEQFFGPGTRLTVL.

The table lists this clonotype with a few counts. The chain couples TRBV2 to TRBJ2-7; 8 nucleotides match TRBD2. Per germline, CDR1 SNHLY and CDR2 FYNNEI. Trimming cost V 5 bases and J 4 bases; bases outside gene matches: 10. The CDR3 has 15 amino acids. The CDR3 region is CASSNRGGRGYEQYF. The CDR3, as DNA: TGTGCCAGCAGTAACCGGGGGGGCCGAGGGTACGAGCAGTACTTC. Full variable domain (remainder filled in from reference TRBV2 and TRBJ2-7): EPEVTQTPSHQVTQMGQEVILRCVPISNHLYFYWYRQILGQKVEFLVSFYNNEISEKSEIFDDQFSVERPDGSNFTLKIRSTKLEDSAMYFCASSNRGGRGYEQYFGPGTRLTVT.

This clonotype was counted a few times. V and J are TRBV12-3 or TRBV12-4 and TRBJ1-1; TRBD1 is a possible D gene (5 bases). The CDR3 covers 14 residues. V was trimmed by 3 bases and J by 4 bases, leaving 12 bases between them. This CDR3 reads CASSLIRVSTEAFF. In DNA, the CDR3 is TGTGCCAGCAGTTTGATCAGGGTGAGCACTGAAGCTTTCTTT.

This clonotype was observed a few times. CDR3 sequence: CSAEGAGSGANVLTF. The CDR3 region has the DNA TGCAGCGCTGAGGGGGCTGGCTCTGGGGCCAACGTCCTGACTTTC. This chain connects TRBV29-1 to TRBJ2-6; 7 bases map to TRBD1. With 7 bases clipped from V and 0 bases from J, the junction kept 6 bases outside the gene matches. The CDR3 loop spans 15 amino acids. Germline V gives CDR1 SQVTM, CDR2 ANQGSEA.

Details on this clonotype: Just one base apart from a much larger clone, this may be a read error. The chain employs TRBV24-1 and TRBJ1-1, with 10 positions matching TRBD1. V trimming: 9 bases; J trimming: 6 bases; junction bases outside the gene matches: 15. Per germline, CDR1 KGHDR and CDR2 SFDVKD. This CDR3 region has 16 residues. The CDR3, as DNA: TGTGCCACCGGGACAGGGGTACCCCACAGGGACGCTGAAGCTTTCTTT. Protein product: CATGTGVPHRDAEAFF.

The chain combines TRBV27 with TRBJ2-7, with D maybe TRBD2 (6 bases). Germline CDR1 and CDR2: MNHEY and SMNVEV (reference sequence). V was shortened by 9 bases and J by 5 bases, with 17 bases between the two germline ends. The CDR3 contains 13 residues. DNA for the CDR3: TGTGCCAGGGGACTTTGGGGATCCAACGAGCAGTACTTC. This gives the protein CARGLWGSNEQYF.

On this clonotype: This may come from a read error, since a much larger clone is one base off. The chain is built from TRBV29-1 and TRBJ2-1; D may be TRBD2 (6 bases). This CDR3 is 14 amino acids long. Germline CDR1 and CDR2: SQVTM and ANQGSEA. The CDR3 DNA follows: TGCAGCGTTGAGGGGGGTAGCTCCTGCAATGAGCAGTTCTTC. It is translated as CSVEGGSSCNEQFF.

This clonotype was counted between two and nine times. The CDR3 is CSARYQYNEQFF. DNA for the CDR3: TGCAGTGCTAGATACCAGTACAATGAGCAGTTCTTC. This rearrangement joins TRBV20-1 to TRBJ2-1, with D unclear. This CDR3 comprises 12 residues. The germline CDR1 and CDR2 sequences are DFQATT and SNEGSKA (reference sequence). V was cut by 2 bases and J by 4 bases, with 6 bases left in between.

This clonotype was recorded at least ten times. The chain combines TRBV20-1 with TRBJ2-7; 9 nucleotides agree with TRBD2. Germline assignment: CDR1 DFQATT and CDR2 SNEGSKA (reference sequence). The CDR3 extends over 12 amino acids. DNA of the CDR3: TGCAGCGCGGGAGGGAACTCCTACGAGCAGTACTTC. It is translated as CSAGGNSYEQYF.

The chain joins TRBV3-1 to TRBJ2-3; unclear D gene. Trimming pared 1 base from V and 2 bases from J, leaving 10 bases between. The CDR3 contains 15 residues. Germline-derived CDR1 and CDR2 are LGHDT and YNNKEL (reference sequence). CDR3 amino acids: CASSQVSGYTDTQYF. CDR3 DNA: TGTGCCAGCAGCCAAGTATCCGGATACACAGATACGCAGTATTTT.

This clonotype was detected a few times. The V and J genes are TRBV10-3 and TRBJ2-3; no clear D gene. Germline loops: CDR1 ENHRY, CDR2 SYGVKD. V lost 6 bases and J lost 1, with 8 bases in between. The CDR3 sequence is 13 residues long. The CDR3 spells CAISGEGTDTQYF. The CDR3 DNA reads TGTGCCATCAGCGGAGAAGGCACAGATACGCAGTATTTT.

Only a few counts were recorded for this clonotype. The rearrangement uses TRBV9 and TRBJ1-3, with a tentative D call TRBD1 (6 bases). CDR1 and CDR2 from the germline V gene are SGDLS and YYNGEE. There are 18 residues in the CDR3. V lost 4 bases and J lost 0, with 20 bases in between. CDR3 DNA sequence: TGTGCCAGCAGCCCGACAGGTCCTAAATGGAGCTCTGGAAACACCATATATTTT. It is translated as CASSPTGPKWSSGNTIYF.

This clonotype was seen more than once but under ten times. The CDR3 DNA is TGTGCCAGCAGACGTATTTCGACAGGAGCTAACTATGGCTACACCTTC. Its translation: CASRRISTGANYGYTF. The chain uses TRBV6-5 and TRBJ1-2, with TRBD1 as a possible D gene (6 bases). V was cut by 6 bases and J by 0 bases, with 17 bases left in between. Germline loops: CDR1 MNHEY, CDR2 SVGAGI. The CDR3 has 16 amino acids.

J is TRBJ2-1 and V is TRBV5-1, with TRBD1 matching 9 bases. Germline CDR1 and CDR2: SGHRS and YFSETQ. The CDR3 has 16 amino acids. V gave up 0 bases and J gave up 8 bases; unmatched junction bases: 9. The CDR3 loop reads CASSLAKAGQGYEQFF. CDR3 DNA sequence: TGCGCCAGCAGCTTGGCAAAAGCGGGACAGGGCTATGAGCAGTTCTTC.

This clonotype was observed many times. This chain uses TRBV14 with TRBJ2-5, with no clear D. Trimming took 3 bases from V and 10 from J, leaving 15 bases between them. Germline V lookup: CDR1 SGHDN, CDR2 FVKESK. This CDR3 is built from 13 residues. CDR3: CASSQTPPGDQYF. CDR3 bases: TGTGCCAGCAGCCAGACACCCCCCGGAGACCAGTACTTC.

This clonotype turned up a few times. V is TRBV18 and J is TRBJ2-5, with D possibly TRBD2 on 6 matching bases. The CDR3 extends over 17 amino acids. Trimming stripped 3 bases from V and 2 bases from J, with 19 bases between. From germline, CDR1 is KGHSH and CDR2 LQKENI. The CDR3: CASSPNRAGSFQETQYF. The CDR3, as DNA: TGTGCCAGCTCACCCAATCGGGCGGGGAGCTTTCAAGAGACCCAGTACTTC.

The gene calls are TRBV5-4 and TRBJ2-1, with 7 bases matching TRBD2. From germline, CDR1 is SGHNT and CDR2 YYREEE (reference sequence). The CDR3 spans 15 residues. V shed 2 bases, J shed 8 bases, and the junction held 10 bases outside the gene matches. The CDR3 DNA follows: TGTGCCAGCAGCTTAGAAGCGGGGAAGTCGGATGAGCAGTTCTTC. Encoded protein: CASSLEAGKSDEQFF. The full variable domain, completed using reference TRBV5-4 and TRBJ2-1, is ETGVTQSPTHLIKTRGQQVTLRCSSQSGHNTVSWYQQALGQGPQFIFQYYREEENGRGNFPPRFSGLQFPNYSSELNVNALELDDSALYLCASSLEAGKSDEQFFGPGTRLTVL.

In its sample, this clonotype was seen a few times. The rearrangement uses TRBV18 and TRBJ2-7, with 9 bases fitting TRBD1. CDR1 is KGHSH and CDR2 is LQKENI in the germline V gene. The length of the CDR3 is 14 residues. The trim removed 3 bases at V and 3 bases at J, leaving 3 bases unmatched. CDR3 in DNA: TGTGCCAGCTCACCGGGACAGGGTGTCTACGAGCAGTACTTC. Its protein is CASSPGQGVYEQYF. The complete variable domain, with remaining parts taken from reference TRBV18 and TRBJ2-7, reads NAGVMQNPRHLVRRRGQEARLRCSPMKGHSHVYWYRQLPEEGLKFMVYLQKENIIDESGMPKERFSAEFPKEGPSILRIQQVVRGDSAAYFCASSPGQGVYEQYFGPGTRLTVT.

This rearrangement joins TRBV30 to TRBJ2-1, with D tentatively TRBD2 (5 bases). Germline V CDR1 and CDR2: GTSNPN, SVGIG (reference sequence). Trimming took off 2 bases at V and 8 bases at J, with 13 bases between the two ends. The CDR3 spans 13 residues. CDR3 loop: CAWSRSGPDEQFF. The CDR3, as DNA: TGTGCCTGGAGTCGGAGCGGCCCAGATGAGCAGTTCTTC.

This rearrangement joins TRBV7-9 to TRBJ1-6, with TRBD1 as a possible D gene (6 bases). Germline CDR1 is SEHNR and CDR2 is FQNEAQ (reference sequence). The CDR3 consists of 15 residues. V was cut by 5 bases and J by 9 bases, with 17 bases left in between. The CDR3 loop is CASSLLGQNFSPLHF. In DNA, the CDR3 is TGTGCCAGCAGCCTGTTAGGACAGAATTTTTCACCCCTCCACTTT.